This T cell receptor (beta chain) was sequenced for a study of blood T cells in healthy people across ages. Together with a sample-barcoded 5' primer, a J-beta primer mix was included in a second PCR lasting roughly 6 to 12 cycles. TCRdb re-called the 5' RACE reads through MiXCR, storing one row per CDR3 protein. The sample lists some 290,000 distinct CDR3 sequences, around 27% occurring once. This clonotype has more than one count but fewer than ten. Every sample gave at least 6 micrograms of total RNA when it was extracted. The germline V gene encodes CDR1 SGHRS and CDR2 YFSETQ. The V end was cut by 0 bases, the J end by 4 bases, with 9 bases between. The CDR3 contains 14 residues.

V is TRBV5-1 and J is TRBJ2-3; D call uncertain. The sample taken for sequencing was blood. This clonotype was obtained from a woman aged 70 to 79 in good health. The CDR3 nucleotides read TGCGCCAGCAGCTTGGGAGTGACGGCAGATACGCAGTATTTT. As protein: CASSLGVTADTQYF.